This is a list of T cell receptor beta chains from one sample in a study of human T cells and chemical hapten exposure. TCRdb reprocessed the RACE reads via MiXCR and lists one record per CDR3 protein. This sample has roughly 380,000 distinct CDR3 sequences, with more than 4.5% found just once. The sequencing used whole blood, collected in connection with sensitization to the hapten diphenylcyclopropenone (DPC). The origin of the receptors is a woman between 45 and 65 years old with alopecia areata. Some clones in this sample may be carry-over from other donors' samples. Both conserved end residues are part of each CDR3. D genes are given only for firm matches. Clone sizes are given selectively: once, few, many, or a class where the clone is expanded.

TRBJ1-5 TRBV6-5 13 NA NA TGTGCCAGCAGTTGGTTTAGCAATCAGCCCCAGCATTTT CASSWFSNQPQHF
TRBJ2-2 TRBV7-9 15 few NA TGTGCCAGCAGCTCGACAGAAGCGAACACCGGGGAGCTGTTTTTT CASSSTEANTGELFF
TRBJ1-6 TRBV25-1 15 few NA TGTGCCAGCAGCTCTCCGGGACTGAATAATTCACCCCTCCACTTT CASSSPGLNNSPLHF
TRBJ2-5 TRBV9 14 NA NA TGTGCCAGCAGCGTAGAGGGGAGACTCGAGACCCAGTACTTC CASSVEGRLETQYF
TRBJ2-5 TRBV11-2 16 NA TRBD2 TGTGCCAGCAGCCCGCCTAGCGGGGGAAGGGATGAGACCCAGTACTTC CASSPPSGGRDETQYF
TRBJ2-1 TRBV12-3/TRBV12-4 15 NA NA TGTGCCAGCAGTCCCTCCCGGGTATTCTGCAATGAGCAGTTCTTC CASSPSRVFCNEQFF
TRBJ1-1 TRBV7-2 15 many NA TGTGCCAGCAGCTCCCAAGGCGGGGTGAACACTGAAGCTTTCTTT CASSSQGGVNTEAFF
TRBJ1-1 TRBV2 13 NA NA TGTGCCAGCAGTGGTTCATCGGGTTCTGAAGCTTTCTTT CASSGSSGSEAFF
TRBJ2-3 TRBV12-3/TRBV12-4 11 many NA TGTGCCAGCAGTTTCGTGGATACGCAGTATTTT CASSFVDTQYF
TRBJ2-5 TRBV29-1 11 few NA TGCAGCGTTGAGGTATTGGGGACCCAGTACTTC CSVEVLGTQYF
TRBJ1-1 TRBV7-2 14 many TRBD1 TGTGCCAGCCATAAACAGGGGATGAACACTGAAGCTTTCTTT CASHKQGMNTEAFF
TRBJ2-7 TRBV18 12 many NA TGTGCCAGCTCACCCGATAGTCCCGAGCAGTACTTC CASSPDSPEQYF
TRBJ1-6 TRBV14 18 few NA TGTGCCAGCAGCCAAGATCTCAAGCCTCCGGGCCTTAATTCACCCCTCCACTTT CASSQDLKPPGLNSPLHF
TRBJ2-2 TRBV6-5 15 many NA TGTGCCAGCAGTTACCAGCGGACGAACACCGGGGAGCTGTTTTTT CASSYQRTNTGELFF
TRBJ1-4 TRBV27 16 many NA TGTGCCAGCAGTTTAAGGGGCTTTGCAACTAATGAAAAACTGTTTTTT CASSLRGFATNEKLFF
TRBJ2-2 TRBV6-1 16 many NA TGTGCCAGCAGTGAAGCTCGAGCCTCGAACACCGGGGAGCTGTTTTTT CASSEARASNTGELFF
TRBJ2-6 TRBV5-1 18 many NA TGCGCCAGCAGCTTGGCGGGGGCCCCAAGCTCTGGGGCCAACGTCCTGACTTTC CASSLAGAPSSGANVLTF
TRBJ1-3 TRBV20-1 15 few NA TGCAGTGCTAGAGACCCCCGGGGTTTTGGAAACACCATATATTTT CSARDPRGFGNTIYF
TRBJ2-1 TRBV6-6 12 few TRBD1 TGTGCCAGCAGCGGGACAGGCAATGAGCAGTTCTTC CASSGTGNEQFF
TRBJ2-4 TRBV7-6 13 many NA TGTGCCAGCAGCGCAGGGACCGCCGACATTCAGTACTTC CASSAGTADIQYF
TRBJ2-3 TRBV28 18 NA TRBD2 TGTGCCAGCAGTCCGTATACTAGCGGGAGGGCGGGCACAGATACGCAGTATTTT CASSPYTSGRAGTDTQYF
TRBJ2-2 TRBV6-2/TRBV6-3 17 many NA TGTGCCAGCAGTTACTCGATTGAGGCAGCATCCACCGGGGAGCTGTTTTTT CASSYSIEAASTGELFF
TRBJ1-5 TRBV2 13 few NA TGTGCCAGCAGAGAAACAGGGCTTCAGCCCCAGCATTTT CASRETGLQPQHF
TRBJ1-3 TRBV3-1 15 many NA TGTGCCAGCAGCCAAGACGGTACTCCCGGAAACACCATATATTTT CASSQDGTPGNTIYF
TRBJ1-3 TRBV7-9 17 many TRBD1 TGTGCCAGCAGCGGGGACAGGGGATCAGCTTCTGGAAACACCATATATTTT CASSGDRGSASGNTIYF
TRBJ2-2 TRBV6-2/TRBV6-3 17 NA NA TGTGCCAGCAGTTACCTACATCGACTAGCGAACACCGGGGAGCTGTTTTTT CASSYLHRLANTGELFF
TRBJ2-1 TRBV5-1 16 many TRBD2 TGCGCCAGCAGCTTGACTAGCGGGAGAACGTTCAATGAGCAGTTCTTC CASSLTSGRTFNEQFF
TRBJ2-3 TRBV29-1 12 many NA TGCAGCGTGGACCGGGACTTAGATACGCAGTATTTT CSVDRDLDTQYF
TRBJ1-6 TRBV24-1 13 NA NA TGTGCCACCAAGGACGGATATAATTCACCCCTCCACTTT CATKDGYNSPLHF
TRBJ1-2 TRBV7-8 14 many NA TGTGCCAGCAGCTTCTCCTTAGGCACGGATGGCTACACCTTC CASSFSLGTDGYTF
TRBJ2-7 TRBV20-1 13 many TRBD1 TGCAGTGCTAACCCCGGGACAGGGGACGAGCAGTACTTC CSANPGTGDEQYF
TRBJ1-1 TRBV6-2/TRBV6-3 15 NA NA TGTGCCAGCAGTTACTCTCGGCAGCCCAACACTGAAGCTTTCTTT CASSYSRQPNTEAFF
TRBJ1-1 TRBV6-5 15 NA TRBD1 TGTGCCAGCAGGCAGGGGGCTCTTTGGGGGACTGAAGCTTTCTTT CASRQGALWGTEAFF
TRBJ2-3 TRBV12-3/TRBV12-4 19 many TRBD2 TGTGCCAGCAGTACTCCGGGACTAGGCGTATTAGCTAGCACAGATACGCAGTATTTT CASSTPGLGVLASTDTQYF
TRBJ1-1 TRBV13 11 NA NA TGTGCCAGCAGCTTAGCGGGGAGAGCTTTCTTT CASSLAGRAFF
TRBJ2-3 TRBV6-2/TRBV6-3 16 few NA TGTGCCAGCAGCCATCGCAGGGGGGAGTTCACAGATACGCAGTATTTT CASSHRRGEFTDTQYF
TRBJ2-7 TRBV15 13 NA NA TGTGCCACCAGCAGCGGGGGGCACTACGAGCAGTACTTC CATSSGGHYEQYF
TRBJ1-2 TRBV12-3/TRBV12-4 15 NA NA TGTGCCAGCAGTCCACCACGTCTAGCTAACTATGGCTACACCTTC CASSPPRLANYGYTF
TRBJ1-6 TRBV6-5 16 many TRBD1 TGTGCCAGCAGTGACAATAAACAGGGGCTCGGTTCACCCCTCCACTTT CASSDNKQGLGSPLHF
TRBJ2-5 TRBV6-2/TRBV6-3 17 many NA TGTGCCAGCAGTTACGGCCTTCTAGCGACGTACCAAGAGACCCAGTACTTC CASSYGLLATYQETQYF
TRBJ2-1 TRBV2 11 many NA TGTGCCAGCAGTGTAACCAATGAGCAGTTCTTC CASSVTNEQFF
TRBJ1-2 TRBV12-5 14 many TRBD1 TGTGCTAGTGGCCTTGGGACAGCTAACTATGGCTACACCTTC CASGLGTANYGYTF
TRBJ2-5 TRBV5-5 16 many NA TGTGCCAGCAGCTTGGCCGAGGGGCTCGGTCAAGAGACCCAGTACTTC CASSLAEGLGQETQYF
TRBJ1-1 TRBV16 13 many NA TGTGCCAGCAGCCAATCAGGACGGGCTGAAGCTTTCTTT CASSQSGRAEAFF
TRBJ1-5 TRBV20-1 15 NA NA TGCAGTGCTATCGGGGACCCAGCCCTCAATCAGCCCCAGCATTTT CSAIGDPALNQPQHF
TRBJ2-7 TRBV13 15 many TRBD2 TGTGCCAGCAGCCTGGGACTAGCGCCCGCCTACGAGCAGTACTTC CASSLGLAPAYEQYF
TRBJ1-2 TRBV7-2 12 many NA TGTGCCAGCAGCCCCCTTAATTATGGCTACACCTTC CASSPLNYGYTF
TRBJ2-2 TRBV4-2 14 many NA TGTGCCAGCAGTTTTGGACAGAGCACCGGGGAGCTGTTTTTT CASSFGQSTGELFF
TRBJ2-1 TRBV5-4 14 NA TRBD2 TGTGCCAGCAGCTCCGGGACTAGCTCCAATGAGCAGTTCTTC CASSSGTSSNEQFF
TRBJ1-2 TRBV6-5 15 few NA TGTGCCAGCACCACAGGGAGCTTACGGACCATCGGCTACACCTTC CASTTGSLRTIGYTF